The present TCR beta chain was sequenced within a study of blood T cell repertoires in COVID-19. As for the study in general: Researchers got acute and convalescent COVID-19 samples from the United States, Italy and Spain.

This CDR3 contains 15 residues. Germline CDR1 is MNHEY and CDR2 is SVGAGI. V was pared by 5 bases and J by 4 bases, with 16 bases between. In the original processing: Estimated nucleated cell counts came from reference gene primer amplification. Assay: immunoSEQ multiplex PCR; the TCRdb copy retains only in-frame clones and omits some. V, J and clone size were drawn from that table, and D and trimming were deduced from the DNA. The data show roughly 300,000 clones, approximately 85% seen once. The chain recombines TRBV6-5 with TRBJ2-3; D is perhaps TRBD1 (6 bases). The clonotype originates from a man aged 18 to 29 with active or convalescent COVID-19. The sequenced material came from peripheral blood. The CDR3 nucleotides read TGTGCCAGCAGTAAACAGGGTCGAGTCCCAGATACGCAGTATTTT. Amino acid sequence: CASSKQGRVPDTQYF.